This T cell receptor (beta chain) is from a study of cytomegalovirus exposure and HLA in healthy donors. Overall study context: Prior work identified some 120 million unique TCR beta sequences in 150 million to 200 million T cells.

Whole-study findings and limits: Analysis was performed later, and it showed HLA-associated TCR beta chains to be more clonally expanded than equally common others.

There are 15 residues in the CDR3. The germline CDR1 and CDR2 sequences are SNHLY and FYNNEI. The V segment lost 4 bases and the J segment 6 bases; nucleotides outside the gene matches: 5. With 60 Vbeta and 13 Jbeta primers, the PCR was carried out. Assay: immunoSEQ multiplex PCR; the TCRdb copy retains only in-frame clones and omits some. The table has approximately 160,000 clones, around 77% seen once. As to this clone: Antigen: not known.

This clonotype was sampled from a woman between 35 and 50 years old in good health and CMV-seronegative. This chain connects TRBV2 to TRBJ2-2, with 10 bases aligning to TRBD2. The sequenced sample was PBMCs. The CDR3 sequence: CASSALLAGAGELFF. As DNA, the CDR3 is TGTGCCAGCAGTGCCCTCCTAGCGGGAGCCGGGGAGCTGTTTTTT.